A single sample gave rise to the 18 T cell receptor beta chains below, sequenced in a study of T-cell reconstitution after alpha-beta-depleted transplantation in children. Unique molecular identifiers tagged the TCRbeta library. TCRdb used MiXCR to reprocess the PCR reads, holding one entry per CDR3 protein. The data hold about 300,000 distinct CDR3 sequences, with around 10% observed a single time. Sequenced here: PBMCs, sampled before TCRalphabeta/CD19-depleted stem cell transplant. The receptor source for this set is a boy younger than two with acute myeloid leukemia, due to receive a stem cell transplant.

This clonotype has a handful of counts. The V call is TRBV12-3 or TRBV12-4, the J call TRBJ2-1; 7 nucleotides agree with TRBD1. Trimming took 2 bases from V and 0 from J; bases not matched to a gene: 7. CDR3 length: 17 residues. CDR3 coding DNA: TGTGCCAGCAGTTTACTACAGGGGAGAGGCTCCTACAATGAGCAGTTCTTC. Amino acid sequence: CASSLLQGRGSYNEQFF.

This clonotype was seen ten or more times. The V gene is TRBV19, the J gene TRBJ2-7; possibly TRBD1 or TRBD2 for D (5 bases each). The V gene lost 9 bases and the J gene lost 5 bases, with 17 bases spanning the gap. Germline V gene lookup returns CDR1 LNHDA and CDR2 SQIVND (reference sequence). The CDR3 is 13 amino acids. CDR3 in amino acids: CASAHGAVNEQYF. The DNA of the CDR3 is TGTGCCAGCGCTCACGGGGCAGTCAACGAGCAGTACTTC.

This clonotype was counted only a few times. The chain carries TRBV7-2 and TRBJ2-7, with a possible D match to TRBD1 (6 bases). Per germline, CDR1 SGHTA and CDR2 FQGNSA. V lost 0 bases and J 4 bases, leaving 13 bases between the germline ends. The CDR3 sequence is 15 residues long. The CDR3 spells CASSLAPGTYYEQYF. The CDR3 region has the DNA TGTGCCAGCAGCTTAGCGCCGGGGACATATTACGAGCAGTACTTC.

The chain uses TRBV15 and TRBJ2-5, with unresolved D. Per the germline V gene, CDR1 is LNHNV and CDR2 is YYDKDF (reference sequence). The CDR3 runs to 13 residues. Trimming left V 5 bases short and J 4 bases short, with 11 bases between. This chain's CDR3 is CATSRTLLETQYF. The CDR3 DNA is TGTGCCACCAGCCGTACCCTTCTAGAGACCCAGTACTTC.

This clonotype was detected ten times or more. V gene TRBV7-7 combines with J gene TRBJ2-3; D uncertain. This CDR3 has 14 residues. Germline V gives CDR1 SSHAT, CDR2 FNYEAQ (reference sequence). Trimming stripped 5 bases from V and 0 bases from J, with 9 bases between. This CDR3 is CASSPYGSTDTQYF. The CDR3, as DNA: TGTGCCAGCAGCCCCTACGGGAGCACAGATACGCAGTATTTT.

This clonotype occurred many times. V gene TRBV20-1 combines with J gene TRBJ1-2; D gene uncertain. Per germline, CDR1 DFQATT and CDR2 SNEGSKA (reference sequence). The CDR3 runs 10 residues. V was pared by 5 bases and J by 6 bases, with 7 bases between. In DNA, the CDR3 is TGCAGTGCTTACCCGGATGGCTACACCTTC. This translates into CSAYPDGYTF.

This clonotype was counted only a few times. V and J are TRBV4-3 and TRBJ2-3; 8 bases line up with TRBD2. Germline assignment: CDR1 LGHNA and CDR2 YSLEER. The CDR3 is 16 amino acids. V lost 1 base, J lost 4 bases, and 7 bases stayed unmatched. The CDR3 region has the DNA TGCGCCAGCAGCCAAGCCTGGACTAGCCGCCCAGATACGCAGTATTTT. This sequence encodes CASSQAWTSRPDTQYF.

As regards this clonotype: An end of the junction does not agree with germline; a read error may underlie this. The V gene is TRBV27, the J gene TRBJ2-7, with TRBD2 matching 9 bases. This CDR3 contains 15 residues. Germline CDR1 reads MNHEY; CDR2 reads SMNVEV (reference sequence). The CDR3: CASSPTGTSSYDQYF. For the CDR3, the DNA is TGTGCCAGCAGTCCCACCGGGACTAGCTCCTACGACCAGTACTTC.

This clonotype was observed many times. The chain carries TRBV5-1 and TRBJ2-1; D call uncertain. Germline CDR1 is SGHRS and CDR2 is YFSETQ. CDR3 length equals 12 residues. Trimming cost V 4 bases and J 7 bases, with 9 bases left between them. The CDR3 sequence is CASSLRENEQFF. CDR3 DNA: TGCGCCAGCAGCCTAAGGGAAAATGAGCAGTTCTTC. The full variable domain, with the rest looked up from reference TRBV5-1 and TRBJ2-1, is KAGVTQTPRYLIKTRGQQVTLSCSPISGHRSVSWYQQTPGQGLQFLFEYFSETQRNKGNFPGRFSGRQFSNSRSEMNVSTLELGDSALYLCASSLRENEQFFGPGTRLTVL.

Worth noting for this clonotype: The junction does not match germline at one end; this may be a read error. The DNA for the CDR3 is TGCAGTGCAAGACGGCTTAGCGGGGGGGCTCGGGAGAGCCAGTACTTC. The encoded protein is CSARRLSGGARESQYF. The chain carries TRBV20-1 and TRBJ2-5; 11 positions match TRBD2. In germline, CDR1 is DFQATT, CDR2 SNEGSKA (reference sequence). This CDR3 contains 16 residues.

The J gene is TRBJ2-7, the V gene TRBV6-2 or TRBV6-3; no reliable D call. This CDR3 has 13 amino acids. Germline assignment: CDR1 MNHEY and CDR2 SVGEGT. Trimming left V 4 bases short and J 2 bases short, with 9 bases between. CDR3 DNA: TGTGCCAGCAGTTTCAACGGACCCTACGAGCAGTACTTC. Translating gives CASSFNGPYEQYF.

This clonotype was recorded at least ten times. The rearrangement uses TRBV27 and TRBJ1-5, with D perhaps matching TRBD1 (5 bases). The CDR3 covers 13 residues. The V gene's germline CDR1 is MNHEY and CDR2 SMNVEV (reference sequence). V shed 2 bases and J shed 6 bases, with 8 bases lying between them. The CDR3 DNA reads TGTGCCAGCAGTTTAGCCGGGACTCAGCCCCAGCATTTT. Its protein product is CASSLAGTQPQHF.

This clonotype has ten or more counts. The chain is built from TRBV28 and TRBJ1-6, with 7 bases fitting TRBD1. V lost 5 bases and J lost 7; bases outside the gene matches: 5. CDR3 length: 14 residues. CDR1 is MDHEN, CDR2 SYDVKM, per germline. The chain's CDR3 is CASSEGQQNSPLHF. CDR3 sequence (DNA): TGTGCCAGCAGTGAGGGACAGCAGAATTCACCCCTCCACTTT.

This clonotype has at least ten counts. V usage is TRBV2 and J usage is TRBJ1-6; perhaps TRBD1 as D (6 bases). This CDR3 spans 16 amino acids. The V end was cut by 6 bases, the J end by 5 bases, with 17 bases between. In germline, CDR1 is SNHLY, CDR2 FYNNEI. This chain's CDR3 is CASRGYREENNSPLHF. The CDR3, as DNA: TGTGCCAGCAGGGGGTACAGGGAAGAGAATAATTCACCCCTCCACTTT. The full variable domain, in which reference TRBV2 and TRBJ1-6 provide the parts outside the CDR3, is EPEVTQTPSHQVTQMGQEVILRCVPISNHLYFYWYRQILGQKVEFLVSFYNNEISEKSEIFDDQFSVERPDGSNFTLKIRSTKLEDSAMYFCASRGYREENNSPLHFGNGTRLTVT.

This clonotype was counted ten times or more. The CDR3 loop is CASSLASGNEKLFF. CDR3 nucleotide sequence: TGCGCCAGCAGCTTGGCGTCAGGGAATGAAAAACTGTTTTTT. The V call is TRBV5-1, the J call TRBJ1-4; D is possibly TRBD1 (5 bases). CDR3 length: 14 residues. CDR1 and CDR2 from the germline V gene are SGHRS and YFSETQ. Trimming removed 0 bases from V and 5 bases from J, with 8 bases in between.

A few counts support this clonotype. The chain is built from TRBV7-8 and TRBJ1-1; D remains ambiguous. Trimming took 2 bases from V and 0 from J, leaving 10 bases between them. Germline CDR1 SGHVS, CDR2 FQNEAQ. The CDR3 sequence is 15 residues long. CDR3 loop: CASSLREVVNTEAFF. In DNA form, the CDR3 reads TGTGCCAGCAGCTTACGAGAGGTGGTGAACACTGAAGCTTTCTTT. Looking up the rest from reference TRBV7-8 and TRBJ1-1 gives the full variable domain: GAGVSQSPRYKVAKRGQDVALRCDPISGHVSLFWYQQALGQGPEFLTYFQNEAQLDKSGLPSDRFFAERPEGSVSTLKIQRTQQEDSAVYLCASSLREVVNTEAFFGQGTRLTVV.

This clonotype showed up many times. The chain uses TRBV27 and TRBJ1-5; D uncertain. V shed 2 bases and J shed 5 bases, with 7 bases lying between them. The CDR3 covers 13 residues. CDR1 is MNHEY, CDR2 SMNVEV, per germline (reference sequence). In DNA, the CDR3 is TGTGCCAGCAGTTTAAGTGGTCATCAGCCCCAGCATTTT. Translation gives CASSLSGHQPQHF.

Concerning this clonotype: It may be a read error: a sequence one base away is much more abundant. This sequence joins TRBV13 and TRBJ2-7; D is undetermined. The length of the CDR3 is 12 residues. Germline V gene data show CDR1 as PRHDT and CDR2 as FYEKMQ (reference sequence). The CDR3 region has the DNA TGTGTCAGCAGCCAGATCTCCTACGAGCAGTACTTC. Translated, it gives CVSSQISYEQYF.